Listed below are T cell receptor beta chains from one sample, sequenced in a study of T cell repertoires in cytomegalovirus infection. TCRdb re-called the reads with MiXCR, one entry per CDR3 protein. The sample carries about 310,000 distinct CDR3 sequences, around 10% recorded once. Sequenced input: PBMCs. The receptors come from a human donor in good health (CMV status not recorded). Some clones in this sample may be carry-over from other donors' samples. Both conserved end residues are trimmed from each CDR3. The D gene is left open where the match is weak.

V	length	D	J	CDR3
TRBV7-9	13	NA	TRBJ2-5	ASSAMGDSKETQY
TRBV5-1	12	NA	TRBJ2-3	ASSDRRSTDTQY
TRBV6-5	14	NA	TRBJ1-5	ASSYSFWDSNQPQH
TRBV7-3	13	NA	TRBJ2-2	ASSSSTLNTGELF
TRBV6-2/TRBV6-3	11	NA	TRBJ1-5	ASGLTSNQPQH
TRBV6-5	15	NA	TRBJ2-3	ASSYGAGAAYGDTQY
TRBV7-9	11	NA	TRBJ2-5	ASSGDSQETQY
TRBV7-2	13	NA	TRBJ2-2	ASSLEGTNTGELF
TRBV5-1	13	NA	TRBJ1-5	ASSLYGDDNQPQH
TRBV20-1	11	NA	TRBJ1-1	SASWDLLTEAF
TRBV28	12	NA	TRBJ1-3	ASSTASSGNTIY
TRBV20-1	12	NA	TRBJ1-5	SAGRGPSNQPQH
TRBV2	8	NA	TRBJ2-3	ASPWDTQY
TRBV20-1	14	NA	TRBJ1-6	SASRRGPTYNSPLH
TRBV5-5	13	NA	TRBJ1-1	ASSLGPRDSTEAF
TRBV20-1	11	NA	TRBJ1-2	SASLGAGYGYT
TRBV20-1	13	NA	TRBJ2-3	SARGRGAGPDTQY
TRBV19	13	NA	TRBJ2-1	ACAGVQGVDNEQF
TRBV20-1	11	NA	TRBJ1-3	SARAATGNTIY
TRBV7-9	9	NA	TRBJ1-1	ASSVGVEAF
TRBV20-1	11	TRBD2	TRBJ2-3	SANSGGADTQY
TRBV20-1	16	TRBD2	TRBJ2-2	SARDHTASGGTTGELF
TRBV5-1	14	TRBD2	TRBJ2-3	ASSDLAGGLPDTQY
TRBV5-1	17	TRBD2	TRBJ2-1	ASSWPRLAGKSSYNEQF
TRBV27	9	NA	TRBJ2-1	ASSFGNEQF
TRBV7-8	13	NA	TRBJ2-1	ASSMDRARFDEQF
TRBV14	10	NA	TRBJ1-1	ASSQLYTEAF
TRBV5-1	15	TRBD2	TRBJ2-2	ASSLVGGVSSTGELF
TRBV11-1	14	NA	TRBJ2-1	ASSPGGSDKYNEQF
TRBV7-9	10	NA	TRBJ2-7	ASSTTGYEQY
TRBV20-1	8	NA	TRBJ1-2	SASVYGYT
TRBV6-6	15	NA	TRBJ1-5	ASSYSRGQNSNQPQH
TRBV14	13	NA	TRBJ1-6	ASSPLGGGREPLH
TRBV10-3	11	TRBD1	TRBJ2-7	AISRDRSYEQY
TRBV20-1	11	NA	TRBJ1-1	SAAPSEATEAF
TRBV7-9	14	TRBD1	TRBJ2-2	ASNLGTGDNTGELF
TRBV12-5	14	NA	TRBJ2-1	ASGLVLGQGMNEQF
TRBV7-7	11	NA	TRBJ2-2	ASSLQGNGELF
TRBV7-2	13	TRBD1	TRBJ1-1	ASSYTGAWNTEAF
TRBV20-1	11	NA	TRBJ2-1	SAQSPLGNEQF
TRBV5-1	11	NA	TRBJ2-7	ASSGGPHYEQY
TRBV7-9	12	NA	TRBJ2-2	ASRPDRNTGELF
TRBV28	12	TRBD1	TRBJ1-1	ASSQTGVFIEAF
TRBV4-2	12	NA	TRBJ1-1	ASRPPLGNTEAF
TRBV28	11	NA	TRBJ1-1	ASSSLGGTEAF
TRBV12-3/TRBV12-4	17	TRBD2	TRBJ2-1	ASRGLAGGWASSYNEQF
TRBV20-1	11	NA	TRBJ2-7	SARTASSYEQY
TRBV7-6	11	NA	TRBJ2-5	ASSLRGAETQY